This is a list of T cell receptor beta chains from one sample in a study of control samples from healthy donors and cancer patients. Profiled with immunoSEQ multiplex PCR; TCRdb holds only in-frame clones, not every one. There are 200,000 or so clones in the sample; approximately 91% occur only once, and 1.8% lies in the top ten. Sequences were obtained from blood. These receptors were obtained from a man in his thirties or forties in good health. Both conserved end residues are part of each CDR3. The D gene is left open where the match is weak. Part of the rows lack a size; the others show once, few, many or a class for expanded clones.

J gene,V gene,clone size,D gene,CDR3 protein,CDR3 DNA
TRBJ2-3,TRBV9,-,TRBD2,CASSGLAGARTDTQYF,TGTGCCAGCAGCGGACTAGCGGGGGCCCGCACAGATACGCAGTATTTT
TRBJ1-2,TRBV5-1,-,TRBD1,CASSLGQGNYGYTF,TGCGCCAGCAGCTTGGGACAGGGTAACTATGGCTACACCTTC
TRBJ2-3,TRBV10-3,-,TRBD2,CAISEGRGSTDTQYF,TGTGCCATCAGTGAAGGGCGGGGGAGCACAGATACGCAGTATTTT
TRBJ1-1,TRBV30,-,TRBD1,CAWTDRASEAFF,TGTGCCTGGACGGACAGGGCTTCTGAAGCTTTCTTT
TRBJ1-2,TRBV2,-,-,CACLGSSYSYGYTF,TGTGCCTGTCTCGGGAGTTCATATAGCTATGGCTACACCTTC
TRBJ1-1,TRBV12-3/TRBV12-4,-,-,CASSLDRALEAFF,TGTGCCAGCAGTTTAGACAGAGCTCTAGAGGCTTTCTTT
TRBJ2-2,TRBV19,-,-,CASSIGRSGELFF,TGTGCCAGTAGTATAGGACGCTCCGGGGAGCTGTTTTTT
TRBJ2-3,TRBV2,once,TRBD2,CASSGERGTSDTQYF,TGTGCCAGCAGTGGTGAGCGGGGGACCTCAGATACGCAGTATTTT
TRBJ1-5,TRBV19,-,TRBD1,CASSPGGYYSNQPQHF,TGTGCCAGTAGTCCAGGGGGCTACTATAGCAATCAGCCCCAGCATTTT
TRBJ1-5,TRBV9,-,-,CASSVEGLGNQPQHF,TGTGCCAGCAGCGTAGAGGGATTGGGCAATCAGCCCCAGCATTTT
TRBJ1-4,TRBV27,-,TRBD1,CAGAGGRFEKLFF,TGTGCCGGAGCAGGGGGCAGGTTTGAAAAACTGTTTTTT
TRBJ1-6,TRBV7-2,-,-,CASSLAWRQTVNSPLHF,TGTGCCAGCAGCTTAGCGTGGCGACAGACGGTTAATTCACCCCTCCACTTT
TRBJ1-3,TRBV10-3,-,TRBD1,CGGGTGLSAGNTIYF,TGCGGCGGGGGGACAGGTCTGAGCGCTGGAAACACCATATATTTT
TRBJ2-2,TRBV15,-,-,CATSTAEALITGELFF,TGTGCCACCAGCACTGCCGAGGCATTGATCACCGGGGAGCTGTTTTTT
TRBJ2-7,TRBV6-6,-,-,CASRRTEGPYEQYF,TGTGCCAGCAGGAGGACAGAAGGGCCTTACGAGCAGTACTTC
TRBJ1-2,TRBV27,-,TRBD1,CASRPGDSSYGYTF,TGTGCCAGCAGACCTGGGGACAGTTCCTATGGCTACACCTTC
TRBJ1-4,TRBV24-1,-,-,CATSDYRDEKLFF,TGTGCCACCAGTGATTACAGGGATGAAAAACTGTTTTTT
TRBJ1-1,TRBV2,-,-,CASSVSGINTEAFF,TGTGCCAGCAGTGTCTCAGGGATCAACACTGAAGCTTTCTTT
TRBJ2-7,TRBV5-6,-,TRBD1,CASSPGQGGYEQYF,TGTGCCAGCAGCCCCGGACAGGGAGGCTACGAGCAGTACTTC
TRBJ1-6,TRBV27,once,-,CASPPPGPPTSSPLHF,TGTGCCAGCCCCCCCCCGGGACCCCCGACCAGTTCACCCCTCCACTTT
TRBJ1-4,TRBV29-1,-,-,CSVTDNEKLFF,TGCAGCGTCACAGATAATGAAAAACTGTTTTTT
TRBJ1-1,TRBV5-6,-,TRBD1,CASSWGTALNTEAFF,TGTGCCAGCAGCTGGGGGACAGCGTTGAACACTGAAGCTTTCTTT
TRBJ1-1,TRBV20-1,few,TRBD1,CSASRQGGVTEAFF,TGCAGTGCTAGTCGACAGGGAGGGGTCACTGAAGCTTTCTTT
TRBJ2-7,TRBV18,-,TRBD1,CASSPGTGGLSEQYF,TGTGCCAGCTCACCCGGGACAGGGGGGTTAAGCGAGCAGTACTTC
TRBJ1-5,TRBV19,-,TRBD1,CASTNEGDRGWNSNQPQHF,TGTGCCAGTACCAACGAAGGGGACAGGGGGTGGAATAGCAATCAGCCCCAGCATTTT
TRBJ2-1,TRBV3-1/TRBV3-2,-,TRBD2,CASSQDLGRGVNEQFF,TGTGCCAGCAGCCAAGATCTGGGGCGGGGGGTAAATGAGCAGTTCTTC
TRBJ2-3,TRBV2,-,-,CASSEGGTDTQYF,TGTGCCAGCAGTGAAGGAGGGACAGATACGCAGTATTTT
TRBJ2-1,TRBV7-3,-,TRBD2,CASSLAPRSGGYNEQFF,TGTGCCAGCAGCTTAGCCCCTCGGAGCGGGGGATACAATGAGCAGTTCTTC
TRBJ2-3,TRBV2,-,TRBD2,CASRFEAGGTDTQYF,TGTGCCAGCAGGTTTGAAGCGGGGGGGACGGATACGCAGTATTTT
TRBJ1-2,TRBV14,-,TRBD1,CASSQVQGAGYTF,TGTGCCAGCAGCCAAGTACAGGGGGCGGGCTACACCTTC
TRBJ1-2,TRBV28,-,-,CASSLGALNYGYTF,TGTGCCAGCTCTTTGGGGGCCCTTAACTATGGCTACACCTTC
TRBJ1-3,TRBV3-1/TRBV3-2,-,-,CASSQVDVSGNTIYF,TGTGCCAGCAGCCAAGTGGACGTCTCTGGAAACACCATATATTTT
TRBJ1-1,TRBV6-5,once,-,CASSMNIYTEAFF,TGTGCCAGCAGCATGAATATCTACACTGAAGCTTTCTTT
TRBJ2-7,TRBV19,-,TRBD2,CASSMVPSGVYEQYF,TGTGCCAGTAGTATGGTGCCTAGCGGGGTGTACGAGCAGTACTTC